This T cell receptor (beta chain) was identified during a study of T-cell memory formation after mild COVID-19. As regards this clonotype: The antigen remains unidentified.

The TCR alpha and TCR beta cDNA libraries, bearing sample barcodes and UMIs, were generated by 5'RACE using constant-segment primers. TCRdb re-called the 5' RACE reads with MiXCR, one entry per CDR3 protein. The sample holds 580,000 or so distinct CDR3 sequences, about 18% seen once. The CDR3 consists of 15 residues. Germline-derived CDR1 and CDR2 are LGHDT and YNNKEL (reference sequence). V was clipped by 4 bases and J by 8 bases; unmatched bases: 6. General study results and limits: Those CD4+ clones that contracted were mainly in CM and EM (CD8+ ones in EMRA). Pre-infection memory held some responding clones, suggesting pre-existing cross-reactive T cells responded.

The material sequenced was PBMCs or a T cell subset sorted from them (not recorded which). This clonotype was sampled from an adult woman who had mild COVID-19 (a few samples of this study predate the infection). Cell type and time point are not known. This chain joins TRBV3-1 and TRBJ1-6; 9 bases match TRBD1. As DNA, the CDR3 is TGTGCCAGCAGCCCGCCGGGACAGGGATATTCACCCCTCCACTTT. It codes for CASSPPGQGYSPLHF.